These T cell receptor beta chains were read from a single sample in a study of CD8 T cells in ankylosing spondylitis. TCRdb re-analysed the 5' RACE reads in MiXCR, keeping a single row per CDR3 protein. The table shows about 800,000 distinct CDR3 sequences, with 12% occurring only once. Sequenced sample: blood, either unsorted or a sorted T cell fraction (not recorded which). Receptors originate from a male donor with ankylosing spondylitis. Each CDR3 is given with its conserved first and last residue. D genes are given only for firm matches. Clone size is shown for a subset of rows, as once, few, many or a class of expanded clone.

V,size,D,J,DNA,CDR3
TRBV2,few,-,TRBJ1-5,TGTGCCAGCAGTGGACTTGGGACGGCAGTCAATCAGCCCCAGCATTTT,CASSGLGTAVNQPQHF
TRBV6-4,-,TRBD2,TRBJ2-1,TGTGCCAGCAGCCCTAGCGGGAGTCGGCGCGGGTCCTACAATGAGCAGTTCTTC,CASSPSGSRRGSYNEQFF
TRBV6-1,few,-,TRBJ2-4,TGTGCCAGCAGAGTCATGGGGGTAGGGTACTTC,CASRVMGVGYF
TRBV20-1,many,-,TRBJ2-5,TGCAGTGCTAGAGAACCGGGCCAAGAGACCCAGTACTTC,CSAREPGQETQYF
TRBV4-2,once,TRBD1,TRBJ2-5,TGTGCCAGCAGCAGAGGGAAGGGACAGGGACGAGAGACCCAGTACTTC,CASSRGKGQGRETQYF
TRBV5-1,-,-,TRBJ2-2,TGCGCCAGCAGCTTGGCCTTTGGGGGTCAAGACACCGGGGAGCTGTTTTTT,CASSLAFGGQDTGELFF
TRBV6-1,-,-,TRBJ2-1,TGTGCCAGCACCTCCTGGGGCAATGAGCAGTTCTTC,CASTSWGNEQFF
TRBV20-1,-,TRBD1,TRBJ1-6,TGCAGTGCTAGAATGGGACAGGGATACTCACCCCTCCACTTT,CSARMGQGYSPLHF
TRBV12-3/TRBV12-4,-,-,TRBJ1-1,TGTGCCAGCACCATGGGGAACACTGAAGCTTTCTTT,CASTMGNTEAFF
TRBV12-3/TRBV12-4,many,-,TRBJ1-6,TGTGCCAGCAGTTTGTGGAGTACCGCGGCGTATAATTCACCCCTCCACTTT,CASSLWSTAAYNSPLHF
TRBV20-1,-,-,TRBJ2-7,TGCAGTGCTAGAGATTCTCGGACGGCCTCCTACGAGCAGTACTTC,CSARDSRTASYEQYF
TRBV5-1,many,TRBD1,TRBJ2-1,TGCGCCAGCAGCTTAGGGGGCCGTCCCCTCTTGGATGAGCAGTTCTTC,CASSLGGRPLLDEQFF
TRBV19,few,TRBD1,TRBJ1-1,TGTGCCAGACCTAATTCCCAGGGGGAGAACACTGAAGCTTTCTTT,CARPNSQGENTEAFF
TRBV15,-,TRBD1,TRBJ1-5,TGTGCCACCAGCAGAGGGGTACTAGACAGGGGAGGACAGCCCCAGCATTTT,CATSRGVLDRGGQPQHF
TRBV7-8,few,TRBD1,TRBJ1-1,TGTGCCAGCAGCCCCGGACAGGGGGGATGGACTGAAGCTTTCTTT,CASSPGQGGWTEAFF
TRBV5-5,few,TRBD1,TRBJ2-7,TGTGCCAGCACTAAAGAACCGGGACAGGGGGCCTACGAGCAGTACTTC,CASTKEPGQGAYEQYF
TRBV6-1,-,-,TRBJ1-5,TGTGCCAGCATAAGTGTGGAGAGTAATCAGCCCCAGCATTTT,CASISVESNQPQHF
TRBV20-1,few,TRBD2,TRBJ2-1,TGCAGTGCTGGAGGACTAGCGGGGCCCGCTAGCGGGAATGAGCAGTTCTTC,CSAGGLAGPASGNEQFF
TRBV14,-,TRBD2,TRBJ2-1,TGTGCCGGGGTAGCGGGAGTTAATGAGCAGTTCTTC,CAGVAGVNEQFF
TRBV3-1,-,TRBD1,TRBJ2-2,TGTGCCAGCAGCCGAGCCGGGACAGAGATCACCGGGGAGCTGTTTTTT,CASSRAGTEITGELFF
TRBV12-3/TRBV12-4,few,-,TRBJ2-6,TGTGCCAGCAGTGGGGAAGTTTTTACAGCTGGGGCCAACGTCCTGACTTTC,CASSGEVFTAGANVLTF
TRBV20-1,few,TRBD1,TRBJ1-5,TGCAGTGCTAGAGATTCGGGACAGGTGAATCAGCCCCAGCATTTT,CSARDSGQVNQPQHF
TRBV29-1,few,TRBD1,TRBJ2-3,TGCAGCGTTGTTGGGACAGGGGTCCCAGATACGCAGTATTTT,CSVVGTGVPDTQYF
TRBV11-2,-,-,TRBJ2-5,TGTGCCAGCAGCCGTACAGGGAATCGAGAGACCCAGTACTTC,CASSRTGNRETQYF
TRBV20-1,few,-,TRBJ2-7,TGCAGTGCAAAGACTTGGGTGGAGCAGTACTTC,CSAKTWVEQYF
TRBV20-1,many,-,TRBJ1-1,TGCAGTGCCCCCGCGACAGGCCGAGGCACTGAAGCTTTCTTT,CSAPATGRGTEAFF
TRBV5-1,few,TRBD1,TRBJ1-6,TGCGCCAGCAGCTCCCGCCCTACTACAGGGGGCGCGGGATCACCCCTCCACTTT,CASSSRPTTGGAGSPLHF
TRBV12-3/TRBV12-4,many,TRBD1,TRBJ1-1,TGTGCCAGCAGTTTAGACGGGACAGGCACTGAAGCTTTCTTT,CASSLDGTGTEAFF
TRBV6-4,-,-,TRBJ2-1,TGTGCCAGCAGTGGTGGGGGCACAAAGTTCTTC,CASSGGGTKFF
TRBV6-5,-,-,TRBJ2-5,TGTGCCAGCAGTTACGGTGCGTCGGGGGCGGGAGAGACCCAGTACTTC,CASSYGASGAGETQYF
TRBV10-3,-,-,TRBJ1-1,TGTGCCATCAGTGATAGAGCTGAAGCTTTCTTT,CAISDRAEAFF
TRBV5-1,many,TRBD2,TRBJ2-1,TGCGCCAGCAGCCCCTGGACTAGCGGACTAAACAATGAGCAGTTCTTC,CASSPWTSGLNNEQFF
TRBV11-2,-,-,TRBJ1-3,TGTGCCAGCAGCTTATTAGGGGGACGAACCTCTGGAAACACCATATATTTT,CASSLLGGRTSGNTIYF
TRBV4-1,few,TRBD2,TRBJ2-7,TGCGCCAGCAGCCGTGCGGGGGGCCTCTACGAGCAGTACTTC,CASSRAGGLYEQYF
TRBV5-1,few,-,TRBJ2-5,TGCGCCAGCAGCTTGGTTGACAGAAAAGAGACCCAGTACTTC,CASSLVDRKETQYF
TRBV5-1,many,TRBD1,TRBJ1-1,TGCGCCAGCAGCTTGGCGGGGGGGGACAGTGAAGCTTTCTTT,CASSLAGGDSEAFF
TRBV5-5,many,-,TRBJ2-7,TGTGCCAGCAGCTTCGTATACGAGCAGTACTTC,CASSFVYEQYF
TRBV20-1,few,-,TRBJ1-5,TGCAGTGCTCCCAATGGGCAGGGAGGGCCCCAGCATTTT,CSAPNGQGGPQHF
TRBV20-1,few,-,TRBJ2-7,TGCAGTGCCGCTAAGCGGGTCCTGTCCTACGAGCAGTACTTC,CSAAKRVLSYEQYF
TRBV10-3,few,TRBD1,TRBJ1-4,TGTGCCATCAGTGAGTCCAGGGGGCCCTACGGACTGTTTTTT,CAISESRGPYGLFF
TRBV6-6,-,TRBD1,TRBJ2-7,TGTGCCAGTTGGGAACCAACAGGGGCCTTGGGGTACTTC,CASWEPTGALGYF
TRBV20-1,-,-,TRBJ1-2,TGCAGTGCTAGATTTCAGGGAGGAACGTATTATGGCTACACCTTC,CSARFQGGTYYGYTF
TRBV11-2,few,-,TRBJ1-4,TGTGCCAGCAGCTTGGGCAGGAGGGAAGAAAAACTGTTTTTT,CASSLGRREEKLFF
TRBV6-1,few,TRBD2,TRBJ2-3,TGTGCCAGCAGCCAGACTAGCGGGAGAACAGATACGCAGTATTTT,CASSQTSGRTDTQYF
TRBV6-5,-,-,TRBJ2-3,TGTGCCAGCAGTTTCCGCCGGGACTCCACAGATACGCAGTATTTT,CASSFRRDSTDTQYF
TRBV20-1,few,-,TRBJ2-7,TGCAGTGCTAGAGATAGCTCAGGGAGTGTACACGAGCAGTACTTC,CSARDSSGSVHEQYF
TRBV18,-,TRBD2,TRBJ2-1,TGTGCCAGCTCACCAACCCTAGCGGGAACCTCCTACAATGAGCAGTTCTTC,CASSPTLAGTSYNEQFF
TRBV6-5,-,TRBD1,TRBJ2-7,TGTGCCAGCAGTTACTCGACAGGGGTCTCCTACGAGCAGTACTTC,CASSYSTGVSYEQYF
TRBV25-1,-,TRBD2,TRBJ2-2,TGTGCCAGCAGTGAACCGGGGACTATCGCCGGGGAGCTGTTTTTT,CASSEPGTIAGELFF
TRBV5-1,-,-,TRBJ2-1,TGCGCCAGCAGCTTGACAATAGAGAATGAGCAGTTCTTC,CASSLTIENEQFF
TRBV6-5,many,TRBD1,TRBJ2-7,TGTGCCAGCAGTTACCGGACAGGGTTGTACGAGCAGTACTTC,CASSYRTGLYEQYF
TRBV6-1,many,-,TRBJ1-3,TGTGCCAGCAGTAGATCAGGTTTCTCTGGAAACACCATATATTTT,CASSRSGFSGNTIYF
TRBV11-2,-,TRBD2,TRBJ2-3,TGTGCCAGCAGCTTAGTAGACGGGAGGGAAGATACGCAGTATTTT,CASSLVDGREDTQYF
TRBV5-1,many,TRBD2,TRBJ2-7,TGCGCCAGCAGCTCAGGACTAGCGCGCTTCTCCTACGAGCAGTACTTC,CASSSGLARFSYEQYF